A single sample gave rise to the 24 T cell receptor beta chains below, sequenced in a study of response to subunit inactivated influenza vaccine. TCRdb re-called the RT-PCR reads with MiXCR, one entry per CDR3 protein. The profile covers about 800,000 distinct CDR3 sequences, with 21% appearing a single time and roughly a tenth taken by the ten largest. This specimen was PBMCs from blood, taken roughly 5 days after vaccination. All receptors come from a man aged 50-59 years who received an inactivated influenza vaccine.

This clonotype has more than one count but fewer than ten. V and J are TRBV10-3 and TRBJ2-7; D is uncertain. Germline loops: CDR1 ENHRY, CDR2 SYGVKD. Trimming removed 3 bases from V and 6 bases from J, with 18 bases in between. The CDR3 covers 15 residues. CDR3 nucleotide sequence: TGTGCCATCAGTGAACGGAGCTACCTTTCGGGCGAGCAGTACTTC. Translating it yields CAISERSYLSGEQYF.

This clonotype has only a few counts. The V and J genes are TRBV5-6 and TRBJ1-4, with TRBD1 as a possible D gene (6 bases). The CDR3 is made up of 14 amino acids. Germline V gene lookup returns CDR1 SGHDT and CDR2 YYEEEE. Trimming took off 1 base at V and 4 bases at J, with 8 bases between the two ends. CDR3 amino acids: CASSLQGNNEKLFF. CDR3 bases: TGTGCCAGCAGCTTGCAGGGGAATAATGAAAAACTGTTTTTT.

This clonotype showed up just a few times. V usage is TRBV27 and J usage is TRBJ2-7; D uncertain. The germline V gene has CDR1 MNHEY and CDR2 SMNVEV (reference sequence). V lost 3 bases and J lost 3, with 9 bases in between. The CDR3 spans 13 residues. In nucleotides, the CDR3 is TGTGCCAGCAGTTTCTCTCGCCACTACGAGCAGTACTTC. This translates into CASSFSRHYEQYF.

The chain combines TRBV4-2 with TRBJ2-2; 7 bases line up with TRBD2. Germline loops: CDR1 LGHNA, CDR2 YNFKEQ. This CDR3 region has 16 residues. Losses at the gene ends were 0 bases for V and 6 bases for J; bases not matched to a gene: 7. The CDR3 loop reads CASSQDAGGSAGELFF. In DNA form, the CDR3 reads TGTGCCAGCAGCCAAGATGCCGGGGGGTCCGCCGGGGAGCTGTTTTTT.

The table lists this clonotype with a few counts. The chain couples TRBV20-1 to TRBJ2-7; D is uncertain. V was shortened by 1 base and J by 5 bases, with 6 bases between the two germline ends. This CDR3 is 11 amino acids long. The V gene's germline CDR1 is DFQATT and CDR2 SNEGSKA (reference sequence). In DNA form, the CDR3 reads TGCAGTGCTAGAGGAATGCACGAGCAGTACTTC. Translating gives CSARGMHEQYF.

The chain uses TRBV20-1 and TRBJ1-2; D not certain. There are 12 residues in the CDR3. Germline CDR1 DFQATT, CDR2 SNEGSKA (reference sequence). With 4 bases removed from V and 3 bases from J, the gap between germline ends came to 9 bases. The CDR3 sequence is CSANRGDYGYTF. CDR3 DNA sequence: TGCAGTGCTAACCGAGGTGACTATGGCTACACCTTC.

The rearrangement links TRBV5-1 to TRBJ1-2; TRBD1 matches at 7 bases. The CDR3 spans 16 residues. The germline gives CDR1 SGHRS, CDR2 YFSETQ. V dropped 3 bases and J dropped 2; count of bases not matched to a gene: 10. DNA of the CDR3: TGCGCCAGCAGCTCCCACAGGGGAGTTGGGAACTATGGCTACACCTTC. Its protein product is CASSSHRGVGNYGYTF.

This rearrangement joins TRBV3-1 to TRBJ2-7; 10 bases align to TRBD2. This CDR3 region has 14 residues. J was trimmed by 1 base and V by 5 bases; bases with no gene match: 2. CDR1 is LGHDT, CDR2 YNNKEL, per germline (reference sequence). The CDR3 loop is CASSGTSVSYEQYF. CDR3 nucleotides: TGTGCCAGCAGCGGGACTAGCGTATCCTACGAGCAGTACTTC.

This clonotype was observed a handful of times. The rearrangement links TRBV7-9 to TRBJ2-5; D assignment may be TRBD1 or TRBD2 (6 bases each). Looked up from germline, CDR1 is SEHNR and CDR2 is FQNEAQ (reference sequence). This CDR3 contains 17 residues. With 1 base removed from V and 3 bases from J, the gap between germline ends came to 18 bases. CDR3 region: CASSLGDWGQNKETQYF. CDR3 bases: TGTGCCAGCAGCTTAGGGGACTGGGGACAAAACAAAGAGACCCAGTACTTC.

This clonotype showed up many times. The J gene is TRBJ1-2, the V gene TRBV6-1; 10 bases are a match to TRBD1. J gave up 4 bases and V 6 bases, and 5 bases lay outside the gene matches. Germline loops: CDR1 MNHNS, CDR2 SASEGT. This CDR3 is built from 14 residues. CDR3 sequence: CASRRDRGSYGYTF. CDR3 DNA: TGTGCCAGCAGAAGGGACAGGGGATCCTATGGCTACACCTTC.

The rearrangement links TRBV11-2 to TRBJ1-6; TRBD1 matches 7 bases. Germline CDR1 SGHAT, CDR2 FQNNGV. CDR3 length equals 16 residues. The trim removed 0 bases at V and 12 bases at J, leaving 11 bases unmatched. Here the CDR3 reads CASSLDGAGGKLPLHF. The CDR3 DNA follows: TGTGCCAGCAGCTTAGACGGGGCAGGGGGTAAATTACCCCTCCACTTT. Drawing the rest from reference TRBV11-2 and TRBJ1-6, the complete variable domain is EAGVAQSPRYKIIEKRQSVAFWCNPISGHATLYWYQQILGQGPKLLIQFQNNGVVDDSQLPKDRFSAERLKGVDSTLKIQPAKLEDSAVYLCASSLDGAGGKLPLHFGNGTRLTVT.

V gene TRBV5-1 combines with J gene TRBJ2-5; TRBD2 aligns across 8 bases. The CDR3 length is 16 residues. Losses at the gene ends were 4 bases for V and 1 base for J; bases not matched to a gene: 9. CDR1 is SGHRS and CDR2 is YFSETQ in the germline V gene. The CDR3 sequence: CASSPGLSGSQETQYF. CDR3 DNA: TGCGCCAGCAGCCCCGGACTAAGCGGGAGCCAAGAGACCCAGTACTTC.

The J gene is TRBJ1-2, the V gene TRBV5-1, with D tentatively TRBD1 (5 bases). From germline, CDR1 is SGHRS and CDR2 YFSETQ. The V end was cut by 3 bases, the J end by 1 base, with 16 bases between. CDR3 length: 16 amino acids. CDR3 nucleotide sequence: TGCGCCAGCAGCTCGACTGACGGGGGTCTTAACTATGGCTACACCTTC. Protein product: CASSSTDGGLNYGYTF. The full variable domain, with the rest looked up from reference TRBV5-1 and TRBJ1-2, is KAGVTQTPRYLIKTRGQQVTLSCSPISGHRSVSWYQQTPGQGLQFLFEYFSETQRNKGNFPGRFSGRQFSNSRSEMNVSTLELGDSALYLCASSSTDGGLNYGYTFGSGTRLTVV.

This clonotype was counted many times. The chain links TRBV6-2 or TRBV6-3 to TRBJ2-1; D is perhaps TRBD2 (6 bases). V lost 0 bases and J 7 bases, leaving 19 bases between the germline ends. The CDR3 consists of 17 residues. Germline CDR1 and CDR2: MNHEY and SVGEGT. The CDR3 reads CASSYSVARELGNEQFF. CDR3 DNA sequence: TGTGCCAGCAGTTACTCGGTTGCACGGGAGCTGGGGAATGAGCAGTTCTTC.

This clonotype was counted only a few times. V is TRBV20-1 and J is TRBJ2-5, with D uncertain. Trimming took off 3 bases at V and 3 bases at J, with 11 bases between the two ends. The CDR3 loop spans 13 amino acids. Germline CDR1 DFQATT, CDR2 SNEGSKA (reference sequence). The CDR3 loop reads CSASGWQKETQYF. The CDR3 DNA is TGCAGTGCTAGCGGCTGGCAAAAAGAGACCCAGTACTTC.

This clonotype was detected only a few times. This rearrangement joins TRBV10-3 to TRBJ1-4, with 10 bases that match TRBD1. Germline V gene sequence: CDR1 ENHRY, CDR2 SYGVKD. The V segment lost 7 bases and the J segment 5 bases; nucleotides outside the gene matches: 13. This CDR3 contains 17 residues. Written as DNA, the CDR3 is TGTGCCATCACAATGACAGGGGGCCGCTCTCCGAATGAAAAACTGTTTTTT. Amino acids: CAITMTGGRSPNEKLFF.

This clonotype was observed a few times. This rearrangement joins TRBV4-3 to TRBJ1-6, with a weak D call TRBD1 (5 bases). This CDR3 comprises 12 residues. Germline CDR1 LGHNA, CDR2 YSLEER. V lost 0 bases and J lost 11, with 5 bases in between. Here the CDR3 reads CASSQEGPPLHF. In DNA, the CDR3 is TGCGCCAGCAGCCAAGAGGGGCCACCCCTCCACTTT.

The V call is TRBV7-2, the J call TRBJ2-7; D might be TRBD2 (7 bases). From germline, CDR1 is SGHTA and CDR2 FQGNSA. The CDR3 spans 13 residues. The V and J ends lost 7 bases and 6 bases respectively, with 16 bases between them. CDR3 sequence: CASKGGGQGEQYF. The CDR3 DNA sequence: TGTGCCAGCAAAGGGGGGGGCCAGGGCGAGCAGTACTTC.

This clonotype was seen ten or more times. Written as DNA, the CDR3 is TGTGCCAGCAGTTTATCGGCCTACAATGAGCAGTTCTTC. The encoded protein is CASSLSAYNEQFF. The chain recombines TRBV27 with TRBJ2-1, with D uncertain. CDR1 and CDR2 from the germline V gene are MNHEY and SMNVEV (reference sequence). This CDR3 spans 13 amino acids. V lost 0 bases and J 2 bases, leaving 2 bases between the germline ends.

The V call is TRBV11-2, the J call TRBJ2-5; TRBD2 matches 12 bases. The CDR3 loop spans 19 amino acids. Germline CDR1 SGHAT, CDR2 FQNNGV. Trimming took 1 base from V and 0 from J; bases not matched to a gene: 9. CDR3 protein: CASSLGLAGAPRYQETQYF. CDR3 nucleotides: TGTGCCAGCAGCTTAGGACTAGCGGGGGCCCCTAGATACCAAGAGACCCAGTACTTC.

Worth noting for this clonotype: The junction and the germline gene differ at one end; a read error may be behind it. The rearrangement links TRBV5-5 to TRBJ2-4; 9 bases align to TRBD1. Germline CDR1 reads SGHKS; CDR2 reads YYEKEE (reference sequence). The CDR3 is 15 amino acids. The DNA of the CDR3 is TGTGACAGCAGCTTGGAGGGACAGGGTCGAAACATTCAGTACTTC. Translation gives CDSSLEGQGRNIQYF.

The chain has TRBV12-3 or TRBV12-4 and TRBJ2-2, with D unclear. The CDR3 sequence is 13 residues long. Deletions cut 8 bases from V and 4 bases from J, with 11 bases between. CDR3 sequence (DNA): TGTGCCAGCGGTCCCCTACCCACCGGGGAGCTGTTTTTT. Protein: CASGPLPTGELFF.

The V call is TRBV24-1, the J call TRBJ2-5, with 8 bases identical to TRBD1. Germline V gives CDR1 KGHDR, CDR2 SFDVKD. Trimming removed 3 bases from V and 4 bases from J; junction bases left unmatched: 12. The CDR3 length is 17 residues. Written as DNA, the CDR3 is TGTGCCACCAGTGATCCGGACAGGGAGGCAGGAAGAGAGACCCAGTACTTC. Amino acids: CATSDPDREAGRETQYF.

There are a few counts of this clonotype. The chain links TRBV20-1 to TRBJ1-1; D not certain. V lost 6 bases to trimming and J lost 5 bases, with 16 bases between them. Germline-derived CDR1 and CDR2 are DFQATT and SNEGSKA (reference sequence). This CDR3 contains 13 residues. CDR3 sequence: CSAELVGRTEAFF. The CDR3 DNA reads TGCAGTGCAGAGCTAGTTGGAAGGACTGAAGCTTTCTTT.